This TCR beta chain was found in a study of blood T cell repertoires in COVID-19. Background on the study: Both acute and convalescent COVID-19 samples were obtained from the United States, Italy and Spain.

In the original workflow: Quantification of nucleated cells was approximated via reference gene primer amplification. The protocol was immunoSEQ multiplex PCR, while the TCRdb copy is restricted to in-frame clones and leaves out a portion. V, J and clone size are taken as reported in that table, and D and trimming were inferred from the DNA itself. The sample includes over 150,000 clones, 85% to 90% of them seen just once. CDR3 size: 16 residues. The V gene's germline CDR1 is SGHRS and CDR2 YFSETQ. After removal of 3 bases from V and 4 bases from J, the junction contained 13 bases not matched to a gene.

The V and J genes are TRBV5-1 and TRBJ2-7; 7 bases map to TRBD1. This clonotype was obtained from a man between 35 and 55 years old with active or convalescent COVID-19. Input material: peripheral blood. CDR3 region: CASSSDRSRTGYEQYF. The CDR3 coding sequence is TGCGCCAGCAGCTCAGATCGATCCAGGACAGGATACGAGCAGTACTTC.